Here is one T cell receptor (beta chain) with its context. Its cognate antigen is unknown. Per the study methods: ImmunoSEQ only sent back junction sequences with no quality scores, so filtering was done differently. Measured with immunoSEQ multiplex PCR; TCRdb has only the in-frame clones, and not every one. The V and J calls and clone size come from that table; D and trimming were worked out from the DNA. This table has a few million clones, 93% appearing once. The sample originates from a study of shared clonotypes between healthy human individuals. The naive CD8 fraction comprised CD45RO-negative cells positively selected for CCR7 and excluded terminally differentiated effector memory CD45RA+ cells. The V gene's germline CDR1 is LGHNA and CDR2 YNFKEQ. J was trimmed by 2 bases and V by 1 base; bases with no gene match: 12. This CDR3 has 19 amino acids. Whole-study results and caveats: Naive CD4 clonotype sharing across a handful of donors was 4% to 5.5%.

The receptor comes from a man aged 18 to 30 in good health. Some clones in this sample may be carry-over from other donors' samples. The rearrangement joins TRBV4-2 to TRBJ2-1; 9 nucleotides match TRBD2. The sequencing sample was made of naive CD8+ T cells from PBMCs. CDR3 in amino acids: CASSQGLAGELGPYNEQFF. CDR3 nucleotide sequence: TGTGCCAGCAGCCAAGGGTTAGCGGGAGAGTTAGGACCCTACAATGAGCAGTTCTTC.